This T cell receptor beta chain was captured by sequencing in a study of T cell repertoires in cytomegalovirus infection. The wider study: HLA-B-restricted CMV epitopes that are well studied, plus recently identified HLA-C-restricted ones, were used by the study.

TCRdb passed the reads through MiXCR, listing each CDR3 protein once. The profile shows some 62,000 distinct CDR3 sequences, about 19% of them singletons. Study conclusions and caveats: The ex vivo response was dominated by HLA-C-restricted CMV-specific TCR beta clonotypes. The cumulative frequency of public TCR beta families distinguished individuals who carried CMV together with the relevant HLA.

With regard to this clonotype: What it binds is unknown.

This CDR3 spans 14 amino acids. V was shortened by 5 bases and J by 4 bases, with 12 bases between the two germline ends. The source is a human donor in good health (CMV status not recorded). Some clones in this sample may be carry-over from other donors' samples. Source: CD8+ T cells from cultured PBMCs, taken from culture after CMV antigen stimulation. The chain employs TRBV12-3 or TRBV12-4 and TRBJ2-1; D is perhaps TRBD1 or TRBD2 (5 bases each). CDR3 bases: TGTGCCAGCAGTCAGCCGGGACGGTACAATGAGCAGTTCTTC. It encodes CASSQPGRYNEQFF.